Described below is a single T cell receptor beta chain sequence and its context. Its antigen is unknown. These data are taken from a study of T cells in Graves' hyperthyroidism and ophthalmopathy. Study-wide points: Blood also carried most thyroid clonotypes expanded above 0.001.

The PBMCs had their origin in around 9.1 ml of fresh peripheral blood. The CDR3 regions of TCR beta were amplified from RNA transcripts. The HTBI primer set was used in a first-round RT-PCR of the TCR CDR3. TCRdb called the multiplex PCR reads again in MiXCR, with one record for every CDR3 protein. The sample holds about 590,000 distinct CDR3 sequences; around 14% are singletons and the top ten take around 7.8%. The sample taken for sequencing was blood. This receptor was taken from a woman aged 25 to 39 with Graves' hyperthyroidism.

The DNA of the CDR3 is TGTGCCAGCAGTTCCCAACTAGCGGTCGGAAGCTCCTACGAGCAGTACTTC. Amino acids: CASSSQLAVGSSYEQYF. The rearrangement joins TRBV7-9 to TRBJ2-7, with TRBD2 matching over 8 bases. Germline lookup yields CDR1 SEHNR and CDR2 FQNEAQ (reference sequence). V lost 6 bases, J lost 0 bases, and 13 bases stayed unmatched. CDR3 length: 17 residues. The whole variable domain, filled in from reference TRBV7-9 and TRBJ2-7, reads DTGVSQNPRHKITKRGQNVTFRCDPISEHNRLYWYRQTLGQGPEFLTYFQNEAQLEKSRLLSDRFSAERPKGSFSTLEIQRTEQGDSAMYLCASSSQLAVGSSYEQYFGPGTRLTVT.